These T cell receptor beta chains were read from a single sample in a study of cytotoxic CD8 clonotypes in ibrutinib-treated CLL. Method: immunoSEQ multiplex PCR; TCRdb's copy keeps in-frame clones and lacks some. Among 55,000 to 80,000 clones listed, 45% to 60% were seen once. The sample in question was PBMCs, obtained after 12 months of ibrutinib treatment. Source of these receptors: a human donor with chronic lymphocytic leukemia. CDR3s include the opening cysteine and the closing phenylalanine or tryptophan. A D gene is named only where the DNA matches it firmly. The size field is filled for only some rows; it gives once, few, many or a size class.

>NA|TRBJ2-2|TRBD1|TRBV7-9
TGTGCCAGCAGGGACAGGGGGAACACCGGGGAGCTGTTTTTT
CASRDRGNTGELFF
>NA|TRBJ2-2|NA|TRBV25-1
TGTGCCAGCAGTGAACCTGGTACGGGTAAAACCGGGGAGCTGTTTTTT
CASSEPGTGKTGELFF
>NA|TRBJ2-2|NA|TRBV5-4
TGTGCCAGCAGCCCTGACTATAACACCGGGGAGCTGTTTTTT
CASSPDYNTGELFF
>NA|TRBJ1-4|NA|TRBV6-5
TGTGCCAGCAGTGAAGAAGCAACTAATGAAAAACTGTTTTTT
CASSEEATNEKLFF
>NA|TRBJ2-5|NA|TRBV11-2
TGTGCCAGCAGAAAGGGGAACCAAGAGACCCAGTACTTC
CASRKGNQETQYF
>NA|TRBJ1-1|TRBD1|TRBV30
TGTGCCTCGAACAGGGGGCCGAACACTGAAGCTTTCTTT
CASNRGPNTEAFF
>NA|TRBJ1-5|NA|TRBV12-2
TGTGCAAGTCGCGCTATCAAGCCCCAGCATTTT
CASRAIKPQHF
>NA|TRBJ1-2|NA|TRBV19
TGTGCCAGTCGCCTGTCGGAGGGGTCGTATGGCTACACCTTC
CASRLSEGSYGYTF
>once|TRBJ2-5|NA|TRBV28
TGTGCCAGCAGTTTGGGTCCACAAGAGACCCAGTACTTC
CASSLGPQETQYF
>NA|TRBJ1-2|TRBD1|TRBV5-8
TGTGCCAGCAGCCCCGAATCGGACAGGTACTATGGCTACACCTTC
CASSPESDRYYGYTF
>NA|TRBJ2-1|TRBD1|TRBV4-2
TGTGCCAGCAGCTTGTTAAGTTGGACAGGCAACTACAATGAGCAGTTCTTC
CASSLLSWTGNYNEQFF
>NA|TRBJ2-3|TRBD2|TRBV5-1
TGCGCCAGCAGTTCGCCTCTAGCGGGAGGGCCCTCTAGCACAGATACGCAGTATTTT
CASSSPLAGGPSSTDTQYF
>NA|TRBJ1-5|NA|TRBV27
TGTGCCAGCAGTACCAGGGACGGAAGAAATCAGCCCCAGCATTTT
CASSTRDGRNQPQHF
>NA|TRBJ2-3|TRBD2|TRBV19
TGTGCCAGTACCCCAGAATCGGGACTAGCGGGGGGATGGGCAGATACGCAGTATTTT
CASTPESGLAGGWADTQYF
>NA|TRBJ1-1|NA|TRBV19
TGTGCCAGTAGCGATCTGGGGCTAGTAGCTTTCTTT
CASSDLGLVAFF
>NA|TRBJ1-5|NA|TRBV6-1
TGTGCCAGCAGGAGGTGGGGCTATAGCAATCAGCCCCAGCATTTT
CASRRWGYSNQPQHF
>NA|TRBJ2-7|TRBD2|TRBV7-2
TGTGCCAGCAGCCCTGGGACTAGTGACGAGCAGTACTTC
CASSPGTSDEQYF
>NA|TRBJ1-4|NA|TRBV28
TGTGCCACCGCCTCGCTAGGTGCCCATGAAAAACTGTTTTTT
CATASLGAHEKLFF
>once|TRBJ2-5|TRBD1|TRBV15
TGTGCCACCAGCAGAGGAGGAGGGACAGGGCCAAACCAAGAGACCCAGTACTTC
CATSRGGGTGPNQETQYF
>few|TRBJ1-5|NA|TRBV2
TGTGCCAGCAGGGTGGGGGGCGCTCAGCCCCAGCATTTT
CASRVGGAQPQHF
>NA|TRBJ2-1|NA|TRBV7-2
TGTGCCAGCAGCTTGTACTACAATGAGCAGTTCTTC
CASSLYYNEQFF
>once|TRBJ1-1|NA|TRBV6-6
TGTGCCAGCAGTTACAACGACCCAGGGACTACTGAAGCTTTCTTT
CASSYNDPGTTEAFF
>few|TRBJ2-7|TRBD1|TRBV27
TGTGCCAGCAGAAGGGGGACAGGGGGCGCCGAGCAGTACTTC
CASRRGTGGAEQYF
>few|TRBJ1-5|NA|TRBV27
TGTGCCAGCAGTTTCGTAGGGGGGAATAGGCCCCAGCATTTT
CASSFVGGNRPQHF
>NA|TRBJ1-1|NA|TRBV20-1
TGCAGTGCGGAGGGCGGTGCTGAAGCTTTCTTT
CSAEGGAEAFF
>few|TRBJ1-2|NA|TRBV19
TGTGCCAGTAGTCTCAGTCACTACAACTATGGCTACACCTTC
CASSLSHYNYGYTF
>NA|TRBJ1-4|TRBD1|TRBV6-5
TGTGCCAGCTTCGACAGGGGCGGAAAACTGTTTTTT
CASFDRGGKLFF
>NA|TRBJ1-3|TRBD1|TRBV7-9
TGTGCCAGCAGCTTAGACAGGGGCAGGGGAAACACCATATATTTT
CASSLDRGRGNTIYF
>NA|TRBJ2-1|TRBD2|TRBV19
TGTGCCAGTAGTATAGTCGGGGGGGCCAATGAGCAGTTCTTC
CASSIVGGANEQFF
>NA|TRBJ2-7|TRBD1|TRBV6-5
TGTGCCAGTGAGACGGGACAGCGTCTGGAGCAGTACTTC
CASETGQRLEQYF
>NA|TRBJ2-1|TRBD2|TRBV14
TGTGCCAGCAGCCAAGAGAGGGAAAAGACTAGCGGGGGGGCCTACAATGAGCAGTTCTTC
CASSQEREKTSGGAYNEQFF
>NA|TRBJ2-5|NA|TRBV2
TGTGCCAGCAGGTTCGGGGGGCCCGAAGAGACCCAGTACTTC
CASRFGGPEETQYF
>NA|TRBJ2-2|NA|TRBV5-5
TGTGCCAGCAGCCGGACAACAGGCGAGACCGGGGAGCTGTTTTTT
CASSRTTGETGELFF
>NA|TRBJ1-2|NA|TRBV28
TGTGCCAGCAGCACCCCAGATTCGTTCTATGGCTACACCTTC
CASSTPDSFYGYTF
>NA|TRBJ1-2|NA|TRBV10-3
TGTGCCATCAGCGTGCGGCTGGGTGGCTACACCTTC
CAISVRLGGYTF
>NA|TRBJ2-7|TRBD1|TRBV5-8
TGTGCCAGCAGCCGGGACAGAGGGTTCTCCTACGAGCAGTACTTC
CASSRDRGFSYEQYF
>few|TRBJ2-3|NA|TRBV6-5
TGTGCCAGCAGGCGACAGGTGTGGACAGATACGCAGTATTTT
CASRRQVWTDTQYF
>many|TRBJ1-6|TRBD1|TRBV2
TGTGCCAGCAGTGCCCTGGACAGGGGAGATTCACCCCTCCACTTT
CASSALDRGDSPLHF
>once|TRBJ2-4|NA|TRBV6-1
TGTGCCAGCAGTTTTCGACTAGCCAAAAACATTCAGTACTTC
CASSFRLAKNIQYF
>once|TRBJ2-1|NA|TRBV30
TGTGCCTGGAGTGTACGGGGACTGGGTCGAGGTGAGCAGTTCTTC
CAWSVRGLGRGEQFF
>many|TRBJ2-1|TRBD2|TRBV5-1
TGCGCCAGCAGCTTGGACCAGGGAGTGGGGACTAGCCAGTTCTTC
CASSLDQGVGTSQFF
>NA|TRBJ2-7|NA|TRBV6-5
TGTGCCAGCAGTTACTCCCAGGGAGGCGAGCAGTACTTC
CASSYSQGGEQYF
>NA|TRBJ2-1|TRBD2|TRBV27
TGTGCCAGCAGTTTAGCTAGCGGAGGGGTGAATGAGCAGTTCTTC
CASSLASGGVNEQFF
>few|TRBJ1-2|TRBD1|TRBV11-2
TGTGCCAGCAGCTTAGACCGGGACAGATTCTATGGCTACACCTTC
CASSLDRDRFYGYTF
>NA|TRBJ2-3|TRBD2|TRBV6-1
TGTGCCAGCACCAGAAGCGGGGCCCCGGATACGCAGTATTTT
CASTRSGAPDTQYF
>NA|TRBJ1-2|NA|TRBV28
TGTGCCAGCAGTTTCATCGGGAATGGCTACACCTTC
CASSFIGNGYTF
>NA|TRBJ2-1|TRBD2|TRBV10-3
TGTGCCATCAGTGGCTTTTCTAGCGGGGGGGACAATGAGCAGTTCTTC
CAISGFSSGGDNEQFF
>few|TRBJ1-3|NA|TRBV6-1
TGTGCCAGCAGTTCAAGTACGCTCCTCGGAAACACCATATATTTT
CASSSSTLLGNTIYF
>few|TRBJ1-1|NA|TRBV5-1
TGCGCCAGCAGCTTGGGTGACCCCTTGCCTGAAGCTTTCTTT
CASSLGDPLPEAFF
>NA|TRBJ1-1|NA|TRBV5-1
TGCGCCAGCAGCTGGGCTTATGGGAACACTGAAGCTTTCTTT
CASSWAYGNTEAFF
>NA|TRBJ2-2|NA|TRBV18
TGTGCCAGCTCACCACCGGCGGGAACCGGGGAGCTGTTTTTT
CASSPPAGTGELFF
>NA|TRBJ2-3|NA|TRBV11-2
TGTGCCAGCAGCGAAGCAGATACGCAGTATTTT
CASSEADTQYF
>few|TRBJ2-1|TRBD2|TRBV19
TGTGCCAGTAGTAGTCATAGCGGGACCCCCTTGTGGGGCAATGAGCAGTTCTTC
CASSSHSGTPLWGNEQFF
>few|TRBJ1-1|TRBD1|TRBV5-1
TGCGCCAGCAGCTTGGTGGGACAGGGATACACTGAAGCTTTCTTT
CASSLVGQGYTEAFF
>NA|TRBJ2-3|NA|TRBV5-6
TGTGCCAGCAGCTTGGTAGAAGATACGCAGTATTTT
CASSLVEDTQYF